The 10 T cell receptor beta chains in this list originate from one sample, sequenced in a study of cytomegalovirus exposure and HLA in healthy donors. The PCR ran on 60 Vbeta and 13 Jbeta primers. Only in-frame clones appear in the TCRdb table, and some are missing; sequencing was by immunoSEQ multiplex PCR. The sample records about 70,000 clones, 85% to 90% being singletons. What was sequenced was PBMCs. Receptors were obtained from a woman in her twenties or thirties in good health and CMV-seropositive.

CDR3 nucleotide sequence: TGTGCCAGCTGCCGGACTAGCGCAATCTTTGGATACGAGCAGTACTTC. It is translated as CASCRTSAIFGYEQYF. The chain recombines TRBV28 with TRBJ2-7; TRBD2 aligns across 9 bases. Germline CDR1 reads MDHEN; CDR2 reads SYDVKM. Unmatched junction bases numbered 15, after V lost 8 bases and J lost 4 bases. CDR3 size: 16 residues. The full variable domain, its missing parts supplied by reference TRBV28 and TRBJ2-7, is DVKVTQSSRYLVKRTGEKVFLECVQDMDHENMFWYRQDPGLGLRLIYFSYDVKMKEKGDIPEGYSVSREKKERFSLILESASTNQTSMYLCASCRTSAIFGYEQYFGPGTRLTVT.

The chain is built from TRBV27 and TRBJ2-2, with 10 bases that match TRBD2. V lost 8 bases to trimming and J lost 6 bases; unmatched junction nucleotides: 18. Germline V gives CDR1 MNHEY, CDR2 SMNVEV (reference sequence). The CDR3 runs to 18 residues. The CDR3 region has the DNA TGTGCCAGCCTAGCGGGACCCAGCGGGAGGGCCGGTTCCGGGGAGCTGTTTTTT. Protein sequence: CASLAGPSGRAGSGELFF.

This sequence joins TRBV7-2 and TRBJ1-3; D ambiguous. CDR3 length: 17 amino acids. CDR1 and CDR2 from the germline V gene are SGHTA and FQGNSA. Trimming took 2 bases from V and 6 from J, leaving 20 bases between them. The CDR3 sequence is CASSLTIPGSTSNTIYF. For the CDR3, the DNA is TGTGCCAGCAGCTTAACCATTCCCGGGTCTACCTCAAACACCATATATTTT.

The J gene is TRBJ2-7, the V gene TRBV7-2; 9 bases line up with TRBD1. Germline V CDR1 and CDR2: SGHTA, FQGNSA. The CDR3 spans 14 residues. V lost 6 bases, J lost 2 bases, and 5 bases stayed unmatched. As DNA, the CDR3 is TGTGCCAGCAGTCTCGACAGGGGGGCCTACGAGCAGTACTTC. This encodes CASSLDRGAYEQYF.

This clone was observed a single time. V usage is TRBV19 and J usage is TRBJ1-1; D might be TRBD1 (6 bases). CDR1 is LNHDA and CDR2 is SQIVND in the germline V gene (reference sequence). Trimming stripped 3 bases from V and 7 bases from J, with 18 bases between. The CDR3 loop spans 15 amino acids. CDR3 sequence (DNA): TGTGCCAGTAGTATTAATACCCTCGGACAGAATGAAGCTTTCTTT. Residues: CASSINTLGQNEAFF.

The chain links TRBV5-5 to TRBJ2-7; TRBD1 aligns across 10 bases. CDR3 size: 15 residues. With 4 bases clipped from V and 3 bases from J, the junction kept 7 bases outside the gene matches. CDR1 is SGHKS, CDR2 YYEKEE, per germline (reference sequence). The CDR3 here is CASSPQGQGLYEQYF. In nucleotides, the CDR3 is TGTGCCAGCAGCCCTCAGGGACAGGGGCTCTACGAGCAGTACTTC. The full variable domain, completed using reference TRBV5-5 and TRBJ2-7, is DAGVTQSPTHLIKTRGQQVTLRCSPISGHKSVSWYQQVLGQGPQFIFQYYEKEERGRGNFPDRFSARQFPNYSSELNVNALLLGDSALYLCASSPQGQGLYEQYFGPGTRLTVT.

This clone has more than one count but fewer than ten. The J gene is TRBJ2-4, the V gene TRBV7-9; D is unresolved. There are 11 residues in the CDR3. Germline V gene lookup returns CDR1 SEHNR and CDR2 FQNEAQ (reference sequence). Trimming shortened V by 5 bases and J by 8 bases, and 7 bases separated the two germline ends. The CDR3 loop is CASSGTDIQYF. The CDR3 DNA reads as TGTGCCAGCAGCGGCACAGACATTCAGTACTTC.

This chain links TRBV5-3 with TRBJ1-2; D unresolved. Being an ORF, TRBV5-3 has a function that is uncertain. This CDR3 has 14 residues. V lost 5 bases and J lost 7, with 18 bases in between. CDR3 DNA: TGTGCCAGAAGGGTGTTGCTGGGGAGCTTTGGCTACACCTTC. It translates to CARRVLLGSFGYTF.

V gene TRBV27 combines with J gene TRBJ2-5; TRBD1 agrees at 7 bases. TRBJ2-7 matches the DNA end more closely, so the J call is doubtful. The CDR3 totals 16 residues. Germline assignment: CDR1 MNHEY and CDR2 SMNVEV (reference sequence). CDR3 DNA sequence: TGTGCCAGCAGTTTAATTGGCTCAGGGGGTATCCACGAGCAGTACTTC. Protein sequence: CASSLIGSGGIHEQYF.

The chain joins TRBV7-6 to TRBJ2-2; tentatively, D is TRBD2 (5 bases). The germline V and J ends were trimmed by 1 base and 2 bases, with 17 bases remaining between them. The CDR3 sequence is 18 residues long. The germline CDR1 and CDR2 sequences are SGHVS and FNYEAQ. The CDR3 region is CASSLVASASGNTGELFF. The CDR3 DNA follows: TGTGCCAGCAGCTTAGTCGCATCAGCCAGCGGAAACACCGGGGAGCTGTTTTTT.